A selection of T cell receptor beta chains follows, all from one sample in a study of blood T cell repertoires in COVID-19. The protocol was immunoSEQ multiplex PCR, while the TCRdb copy is restricted to in-frame clones and leaves out a portion. In the table there are roughly 340,000 clones, around 89% of which are singletons. Sequences were obtained from PBMCs or T cells enriched from blood (not recorded which). These receptors all come from a man between 18 and 29 years old who had recovered from COVID-19. Each CDR3 is given with its conserved first and last residue. A D gene is named only where the DNA matches it firmly. Clone size appears in some rows only: once, few, many, or a class for an expanded clone.

d_gene	v_gene	j_gene	abundance	CDR3nt	CDR3aa
TRBD1	TRBV3-1/TRBV3-2	TRBJ1-5	NA	TGTGCCAGCAGCCAAGGGACAGGCCATCAGCCCCAGCATTTT	CASSQGTGHQPQHF
NA	TRBV27	TRBJ2-7	NA	TGTGCCAGCAGTTTATGGGGGGGACAGGACGAGCAGTACTTC	CASSLWGGQDEQYF
NA	TRBV4-3	TRBJ2-5	NA	TGCGCCAGCAGCCAAGCAGACATCCCCTTAGAGACCCAGTACTTC	CASSQADIPLETQYF
NA	TRBV27	TRBJ2-1	NA	TGTGCCACCTCCGGGGGATACAATGAGCAGTTCTTC	CATSGGYNEQFF
NA	TRBV19	TRBJ1-1	NA	TGTGCCAGTAGTAATCAGGGCTTGAACACTGAAGCTTTCTTT	CASSNQGLNTEAFF
TRBD2	TRBV3-1/TRBV3-2	TRBJ2-7	NA	TGTGCCAGCAGCCCCTGGACTAGCGGAGAGTACGAGCAGTACTTC	CASSPWTSGEYEQYF
TRBD1	TRBV6-5	TRBJ1-5	NA	TGTGCCAGCAGTCTCGGACAGGGAGGCAATCAGCCCCAGCATTTT	CASSLGQGGNQPQHF
TRBD2	TRBV2	TRBJ2-3	NA	TGTGCCAGCAGTGAAGAGGCGGGCGGCGGGAGTGGGGCAGATACGCAGTATTTT	CASSEEAGGGSGADTQYF
TRBD1	TRBV10-1	TRBJ1-5	NA	TGCGCCAGCAGGGGGACAGGGAATCAGCCCCAGCATTTT	CASRGTGNQPQHF
TRBD1	TRBV7-9	TRBJ2-7	NA	TGTGCCAGCAGCTCACCCGGGACAGGAACCTACGAGCAGTACTTC	CASSSPGTGTYEQYF
NA	TRBV20-1	TRBJ2-7	NA	TGCAGTGCTAGATCTGGGCACGAGCAGTACTTC	CSARSGHEQYF
TRBD1	TRBV7-3	TRBJ1-1	once	TGTGCCAGCAGCTCAATGGGACAGCTCACTGAAGCTTTCTTT	CASSSMGQLTEAFF
TRBD1	TRBV6-6	TRBJ1-1	NA	TGTGCCAGCAGTTACGTCAGGGGGATGAACACTGAAGCTTTCTTT	CASSYVRGMNTEAFF
NA	TRBV18	TRBJ1-1	once	TGTGCCAGCTCACGACAGCTCATGAACACTGAAGCTTTCTTT	CASSRQLMNTEAFF
TRBD1	TRBV18	TRBJ2-7	NA	TGTGCCAGCTCACCAACAGGGGGATCCTACGAGCAGTACTTC	CASSPTGGSYEQYF
TRBD2	TRBV7-2	TRBJ2-7	NA	TGTGCCAGCGGCGGGGGGAACTCCTACGAGCAGTACTTC	CASGGGNSYEQYF
NA	TRBV6-6	TRBJ1-1	NA	TGTGCCAGCAGGCTGGGGGCTGAGAACACTGAAGCTTTCTTT	CASRLGAENTEAFF
NA	TRBV4-1	TRBJ2-5	NA	TGCGCCAGCAGCCAAGATACCCGGGGGGAGACCCAGTACTTC	CASSQDTRGETQYF
NA	TRBV11-2	TRBJ2-7	NA	TGTGCCAGCAGCTCCCGGACTAAAAAATCCTACGAGCAGTACTTC	CASSSRTKKSYEQYF
NA	TRBV18	TRBJ1-6	NA	TGTGCCAGCTCACCACCGGGGCAGAATTCACCCCTCCACTTT	CASSPPGQNSPLHF
TRBD2	TRBV2	TRBJ2-5	NA	TGTGCCAGCAGTGATGCGGGGGTAGGGGAGACCCAGTACTTC	CASSDAGVGETQYF
TRBD1	TRBV7-9	TRBJ1-2	NA	TGTGCCAGCAGCGCTCGGGACAGGGGTATCTATGGCTACACCTTC	CASSARDRGIYGYTF
NA	TRBV25-1	TRBJ2-7	NA	TGTGCCAGCAGTGAATTTGGGGCCGACTACGAGCAGTACTTC	CASSEFGADYEQYF
NA	TRBV7-9	TRBJ1-2	NA	TGTGCCAGCAGCTTAATGCAGGGTAGGAATTATGGCTACACCTTC	CASSLMQGRNYGYTF
TRBD2	TRBV15	TRBJ2-1	NA	TGTGCCACCAGCGGCCTCTTGGGATTAGCGGGAGGTTATGAGCAGTTCTTC	CATSGLLGLAGGYEQFF
NA	TRBV11-2	TRBJ1-1	NA	TGTGCCAGCAGCTTATTTAATCTCCGTGAAGCTTTCTTT	CASSLFNLREAFF
NA	TRBV7-9	TRBJ2-7	NA	TGTGCCAGCAGCTTAGGGGGGCCTGCCGGATGGTACGAGCAGTACTTC	CASSLGGPAGWYEQYF
NA	TRBV18	TRBJ1-1	NA	TGTGCCAGCTCACCAACGACAGCGAACACTGAAGCTTTCTTT	CASSPTTANTEAFF
NA	TRBV7-9	TRBJ2-2	NA	TGTGCCAGCAACGCCGCCGGTGGGGGAGGGAACACCGGGGAGCTGTTTTTT	CASNAAGGGGNTGELFF
TRBD2	TRBV2	TRBJ2-5	NA	TGTGCCAGCAGTAGGACTAGCGGGAGCGAGACCCAGTACTTC	CASSRTSGSETQYF
NA	TRBV5-8	TRBJ2-3	once	TGTGCCAGCAGCTTGACGGGGAGGTTCGCAGATACGCAGTATTTT	CASSLTGRFADTQYF
NA	TRBV12-3/TRBV12-4	TRBJ2-5	NA	TGTGCCAGCAGTTTACTAGCTGAAGAGACCCAGTACTTC	CASSLLAEETQYF
TRBD1	TRBV27	TRBJ1-1	NA	TGTGCCAGCAGTTCACTACCTACAGGGGGCCGGGCTGAAGCTTTCTTT	CASSSLPTGGRAEAFF
TRBD1	TRBV5-4	TRBJ2-7	NA	TGTGCCAGCAGCTTGGAACTGGACAGGAATGAGCAGTACTTC	CASSLELDRNEQYF
NA	TRBV18	TRBJ2-7	NA	TGTGCCAGCCGGACGAGTGAGGACAGCCTCTACGAGCAGTACTTC	CASRTSEDSLYEQYF
NA	TRBV12-3/TRBV12-4	TRBJ1-1	NA	TGTGCCAGCAGTTTTGGGCAGAACACTGAAGCTTTCTTT	CASSFGQNTEAFF
TRBD1	TRBV5-4	TRBJ2-1	NA	TGTGCCAGCAGTCCTTCCGGGACAGGGTACGGGAATGAGCAGTTCTTC	CASSPSGTGYGNEQFF
TRBD1	TRBV4-3	TRBJ2-7	NA	TGCGCCAGCAGCCAAGCCCAGCGGGACAGGGTGCACTTC	CASSQAQRDRVHF
NA	TRBV29-1	TRBJ1-1	NA	TGCAGCGCTGGCAGAGGGAAGAACACTGAAGCTTTCTTT	CSAGRGKNTEAFF
TRBD2	TRBV19	TRBJ2-1	NA	TGTGCCAGTAGTATAGCTAGCGGGAGACTGAATGAGCAGTTCTTC	CASSIASGRLNEQFF
NA	TRBV14	TRBJ1-5	NA	TGTGCCAGCAGCGATAAGCGTTGCCAATCCGCCCGCTTTAGCAATCAGCCCCAGCATTTT	CASSDKRCQSARFSNQPQHF
NA	TRBV12-3/TRBV12-4	TRBJ1-2	once	TGTGCCAGCAGCTCGTCAGCTAACTATGGCTACACCTTC	CASSSSANYGYTF
TRBD1	TRBV7-9	TRBJ1-2	once	TGTGCCAGCAGCTTAGACAGGGGAGACTATGGCTACACCTTC	CASSLDRGDYGYTF
NA	TRBV1	TRBJ2-1	NA	NA	CTSSFGEGTSGIDSSYNEQFF
NA	TRBV30	TRBJ1-2	once	TGTGCCTGGACGGGGGGAACCTATGGCTACACCTTC	CAWTGGTYGYTF